Below are 2 T cell receptor beta chains sequenced from a single sample in a study of blood T cell repertoires in COVID-19. TCRdb's copy holds only in-frame clones and misses some; the assay was immunoSEQ multiplex PCR. The sample gives over 150,000 clones, approximately 80% of which show up once; roughly 7% is in the top ten. Sequenced sample: peripheral blood. The receptors were gathered from a human donor in a cohort sampled during active COVID-19.

The V and J genes are TRBV6-5 and TRBJ1-6; 7 nucleotides agree with TRBD1. Trimming took 3 bases from V and 9 from J; bases not matched to a gene: 11. The V gene's germline CDR1 is MNHEY and CDR2 SVGAGI. The CDR3 covers 16 residues. Here the CDR3 reads CASSYRQGLEGSPLHF. CDR3 nucleotide sequence: TGTGCCAGCAGTTATCGACAGGGCCTTGAAGGTTCACCCCTCCACTTT.

J is TRBJ1-1 and V is TRBV6-2 or TRBV6-3; no definite D call. CDR1 and CDR2 from the germline V gene are MNHEY and SVGEGT. This CDR3 is built from 13 residues. V dropped 6 bases and J dropped 6 bases, with 14 bases sitting between them. This CDR3 reads CASSDYEAAEAFF. For the CDR3, the DNA is TGTGCCAGCAGCGATTATGAGGCGGCTGAAGCTTTCTTT.